This TCR beta chain originates from a study of OX40 agonist ivuxolimab in advanced cancers. Study-level findings and limits: On average, CD8+ T cells had more expanded clones than CD4+. The study found among the lowest clonal expansion in partial responders at 0.1-3.0 mg/kg. Certain nonresponding patients likewise had low normalized T-cell clonal expansion.

Clones were read by immunoSEQ multiplex PCR, and TCRdb kept only the in-frame ones, dropping some. The sample holds roughly 48,000 clones, approximately 85% seen once. Points on this clone: Its antigen remains unknown.

V was cut by 6 bases and J by 3 bases, with 9 bases left in between. CDR1 DFQATT and CDR2 SNEGSKA come from the germline V gene (reference sequence). The CDR3 spans 11 residues. The chain carries TRBV20-1 and TRBJ2-7; D gene ambiguous. The sample consisted of CD4+ or CD8+ T cells sorted from blood, taken in a trial of the OX40 agonist ivuxolimab. This receptor was taken from an adult with an advanced solid tumor such as melanoma, head and neck, liver or kidney cancer. In DNA form, the CDR3 reads TGCAGTGCCCCGACCCTCTACGAGCAGTACTTC. It codes for CSAPTLYEQYF.